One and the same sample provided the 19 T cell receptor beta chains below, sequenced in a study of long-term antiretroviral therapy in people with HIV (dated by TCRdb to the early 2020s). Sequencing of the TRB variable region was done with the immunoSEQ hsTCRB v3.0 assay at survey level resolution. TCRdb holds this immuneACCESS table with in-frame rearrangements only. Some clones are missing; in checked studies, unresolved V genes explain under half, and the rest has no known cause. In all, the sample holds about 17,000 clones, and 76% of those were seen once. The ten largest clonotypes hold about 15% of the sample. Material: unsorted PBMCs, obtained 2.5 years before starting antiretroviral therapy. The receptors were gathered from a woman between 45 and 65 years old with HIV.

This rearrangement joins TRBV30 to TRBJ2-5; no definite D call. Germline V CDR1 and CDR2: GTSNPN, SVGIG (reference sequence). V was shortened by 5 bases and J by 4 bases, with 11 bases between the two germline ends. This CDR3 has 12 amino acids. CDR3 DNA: TGTGCCTGGGCTAGGTTCGGAGAGACCCAGTACTTC. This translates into CAWARFGETQYF.

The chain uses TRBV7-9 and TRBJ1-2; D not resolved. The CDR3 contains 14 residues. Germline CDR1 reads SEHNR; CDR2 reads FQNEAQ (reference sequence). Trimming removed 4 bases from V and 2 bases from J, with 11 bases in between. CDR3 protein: CASSSPRNNYGYTF. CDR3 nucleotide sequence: TGTGCCAGCAGCTCCCCAAGAAACAACTATGGCTACACCTTC.

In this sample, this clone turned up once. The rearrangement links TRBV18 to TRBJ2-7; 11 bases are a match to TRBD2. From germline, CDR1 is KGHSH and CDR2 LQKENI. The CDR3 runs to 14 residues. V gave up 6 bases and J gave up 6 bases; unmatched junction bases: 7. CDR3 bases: TGTGCCAGCTCCCAGACTAGCGGGGATTCCGAGCAGTACGTC. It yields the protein CASSQTSGDSEQYV.

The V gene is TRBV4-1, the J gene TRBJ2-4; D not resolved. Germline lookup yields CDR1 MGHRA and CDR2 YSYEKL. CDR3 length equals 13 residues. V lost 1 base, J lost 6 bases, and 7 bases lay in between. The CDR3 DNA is TGCGCCAGCAGCCAAGTCGCAGCAAACATTCAGTACTTC. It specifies CASSQVAANIQYF.

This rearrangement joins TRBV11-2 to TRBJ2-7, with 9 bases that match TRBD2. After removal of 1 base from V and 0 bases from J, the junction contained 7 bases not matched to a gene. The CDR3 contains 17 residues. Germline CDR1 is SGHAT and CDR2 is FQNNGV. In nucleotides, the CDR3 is TGTGCCAGCAGCTTAGGTCACGGGCGGGGGGGCTCCTACGAGCAGTACGTC. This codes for CASSLGHGRGGSYEQYV.

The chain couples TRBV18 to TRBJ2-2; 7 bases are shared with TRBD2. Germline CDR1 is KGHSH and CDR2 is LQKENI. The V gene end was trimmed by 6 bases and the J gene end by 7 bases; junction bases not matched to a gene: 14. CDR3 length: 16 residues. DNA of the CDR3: TGTGCCAGCTCTCTCTACGCCGGGACTAAGGACGGGGAGCTGTTTTTT. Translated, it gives CASSLYAGTKDGELFF.

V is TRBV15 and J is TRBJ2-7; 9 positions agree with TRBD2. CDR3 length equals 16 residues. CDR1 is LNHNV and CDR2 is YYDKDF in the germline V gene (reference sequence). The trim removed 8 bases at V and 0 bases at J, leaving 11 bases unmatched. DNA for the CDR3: TGTGCCACCTCACTGCTAGCGGGGATTAACTCCTACGAGCAGTACGTC. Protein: CATSLLAGINSYEQYV.

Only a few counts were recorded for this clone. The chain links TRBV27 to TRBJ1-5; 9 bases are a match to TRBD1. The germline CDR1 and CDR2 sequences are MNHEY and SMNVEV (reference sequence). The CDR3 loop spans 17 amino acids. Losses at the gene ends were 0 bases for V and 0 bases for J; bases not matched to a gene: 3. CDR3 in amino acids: CASSLSTGQGSNQPQHF. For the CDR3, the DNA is TGTGCCAGCAGTTTATCGACGGGACAGGGTAGCAATCAGCCCCAGCATTTT.

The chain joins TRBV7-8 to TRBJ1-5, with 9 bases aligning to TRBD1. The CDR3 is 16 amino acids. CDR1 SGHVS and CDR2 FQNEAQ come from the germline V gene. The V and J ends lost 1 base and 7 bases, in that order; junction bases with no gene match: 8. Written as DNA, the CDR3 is TGTGCCAGCAGCTTAGGCACGACAGGACAGGGGCAGCCCCAGCATTTT. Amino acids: CASSLGTTGQGQPQHF.

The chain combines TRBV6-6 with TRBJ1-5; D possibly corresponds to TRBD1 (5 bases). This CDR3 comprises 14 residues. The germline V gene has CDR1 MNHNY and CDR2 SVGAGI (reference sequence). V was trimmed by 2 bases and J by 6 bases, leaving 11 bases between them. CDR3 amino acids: CASSYGQGAQPQHF. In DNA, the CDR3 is TGTGCCAGCAGTTACGGTCAGGGTGCTCAGCCCCAGCATTTT.

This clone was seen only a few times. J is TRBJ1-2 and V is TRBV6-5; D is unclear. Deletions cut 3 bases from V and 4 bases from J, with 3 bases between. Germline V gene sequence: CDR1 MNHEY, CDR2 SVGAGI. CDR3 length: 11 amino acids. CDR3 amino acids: CASSYGYGYTF. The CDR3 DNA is TGTGCCAGCAGTTATGGCTATGGCTACACCTTC.

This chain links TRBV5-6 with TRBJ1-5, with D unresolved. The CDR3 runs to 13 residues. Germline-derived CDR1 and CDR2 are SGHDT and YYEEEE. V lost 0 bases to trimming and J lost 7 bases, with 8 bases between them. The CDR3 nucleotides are TGTGCCAGCAGCTTGGCCTCCGAACAGCCCCAGCATTTT. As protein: CASSLASEQPQHF.

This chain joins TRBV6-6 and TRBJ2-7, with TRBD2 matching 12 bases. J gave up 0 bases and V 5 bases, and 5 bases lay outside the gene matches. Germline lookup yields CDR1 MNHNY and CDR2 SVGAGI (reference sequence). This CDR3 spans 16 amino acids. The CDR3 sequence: CASSPSGLAGSYEQYF. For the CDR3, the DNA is TGTGCCAGCAGTCCTTCGGGACTAGCGGGCTCCTACGAGCAGTACTTC.

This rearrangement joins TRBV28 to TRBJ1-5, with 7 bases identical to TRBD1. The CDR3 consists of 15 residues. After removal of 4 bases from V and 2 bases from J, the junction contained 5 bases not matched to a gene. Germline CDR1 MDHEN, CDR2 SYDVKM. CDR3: CASSSTTGGNQPQHF. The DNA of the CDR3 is TGTGCCAGCAGTTCCACTACAGGGGGCAATCAGCCCCAGCATTTT.

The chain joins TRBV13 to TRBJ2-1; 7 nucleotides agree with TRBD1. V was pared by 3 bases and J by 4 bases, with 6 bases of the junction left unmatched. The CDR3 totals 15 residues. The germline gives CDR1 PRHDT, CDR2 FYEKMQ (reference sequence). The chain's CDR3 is CASSFRGGGYNEQFF. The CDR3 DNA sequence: TGTGCCAGCAGCTTTAGAGGGGGCGGATACAATGAGCAGTTCTTC.

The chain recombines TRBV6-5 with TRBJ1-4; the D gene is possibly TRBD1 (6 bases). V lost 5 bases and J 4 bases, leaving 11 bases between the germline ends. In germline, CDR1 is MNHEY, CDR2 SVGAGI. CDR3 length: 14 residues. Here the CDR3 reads CASSRTAYNEKLFF. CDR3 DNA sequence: TGTGCCAGCAGTCGGACAGCTTATAATGAAAAACTGTTTTTT.

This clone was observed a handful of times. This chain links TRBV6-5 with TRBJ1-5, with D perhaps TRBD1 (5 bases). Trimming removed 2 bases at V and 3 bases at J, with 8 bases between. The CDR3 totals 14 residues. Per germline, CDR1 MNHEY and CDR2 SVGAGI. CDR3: CASSYARDNQPQHF. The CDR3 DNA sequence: TGTGCCAGCAGTTACGCCAGGGACAATCAGCCCCAGCATTTT.

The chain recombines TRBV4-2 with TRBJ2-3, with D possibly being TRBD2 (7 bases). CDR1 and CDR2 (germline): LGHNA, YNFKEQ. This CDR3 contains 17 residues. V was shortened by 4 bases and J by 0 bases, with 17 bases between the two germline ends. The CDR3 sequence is CASSRGSGGLSTDTQYF. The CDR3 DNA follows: TGTGCCAGCAGCCGGGGATCGGGGGGCCTTAGCACAGATACGCAGTATTTT.

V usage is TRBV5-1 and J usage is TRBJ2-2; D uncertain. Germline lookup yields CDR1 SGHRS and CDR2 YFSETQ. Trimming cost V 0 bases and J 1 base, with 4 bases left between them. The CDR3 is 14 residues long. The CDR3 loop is CASSLDLNTGELFF. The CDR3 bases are TGCGCCAGCAGCTTGGACCTGAACACCGGGGAGCTGTTTTTT.